This T cell receptor (beta chain) stems from a study of T-cell memory formation after mild COVID-19. About the study: TCR clusters were largely donor specific. Whole-study results and caveats: That cross-reactive memory joined was suggested by some responding clones appearing in pre-infection memory.

Constant-segment-primed 5'RACE gave TCR alpha and TCR beta cDNA libraries with sample barcodes and UMIs. TCRdb fed the 5' RACE reads into MiXCR, producing one record per CDR3 protein. The sample lists roughly 310,000 distinct CDR3 sequences, around 15% occurring once. CDR3 length equals 13 residues. The V gene's germline CDR1 is SGDLS and CDR2 YYNGEE. V was trimmed by 0 bases and J by 5 bases, leaving 8 bases between them. In the case of this clonotype: The antigen remains unidentified.

Sequenced input: PBMCs or a T cell subset sorted from them (not recorded which). The chain couples TRBV9 to TRBJ2-5; weak D call: TRBD1 (5 bases). This TCR derives from a man aged 18 to 30 who had mild COVID-19 (a few samples of this study predate the infection). Cell type and time point are not known. The CDR3 spells CASSVGRGETQYF. CDR3 bases: TGTGCCAGCAGCGTAGGAAGGGGTGAGACCCAGTACTTC. The full variable domain, completed using reference TRBV9 and TRBJ2-5, is DSGVTQTPKHLITATGQRVTLRCSPRSGDLSVYWYQQSLDQGLQFLIQYYNGEERAKGNILERFSAQQFPDLHSELNLSSLELGDSALYFCASSVGRGETQYFGPGTRLLVL.